A selection of T cell receptor beta chains follows, all from one sample in a study of blood T cell repertoires in COVID-19. The table came from immunoSEQ multiplex PCR; TCRdb's copy has only in-frame clones and leaves some out. The repertoire has around 230,000 clones, 86% of them found once; the top ten carry under 4%. The sample was PBMCs or T cells enriched from blood (not recorded which). These receptors originate from a woman aged 40 to 49 with acute COVID-19. The CDR3 runs from the conserved cysteine through the conserved F or W. A D gene is named only where the DNA matches it firmly. The size field is filled for only some rows; it gives once, few, many or a size class.

>TRBJ1-5|TRBV3-1/TRBV3-2|-|-
TGTGCCAGCAGCCAAGGGAGGGGCAATCAGCCCCAGCATTTT
CASSQGRGNQPQHF
>TRBJ1-1|TRBV5-1|TRBD1|-
TGCGCCAGCAGTCCGGACAGGGCCACTGAAGCTTTCTTT
CASSPDRATEAFF
>TRBJ1-2|TRBV7-2|-|-
TGTGCCAGCAGCTTAGTTGTACAGGACCTCGGGCGCTACACCTTC
CASSLVVQDLGRYTF
>TRBJ1-3|TRBV19|-|-
TGTGCCAGTAGTATAGGCCAGGGATATGGAAACACCATATATTTT
CASSIGQGYGNTIYF
>TRBJ1-2|TRBV9|TRBD1|-
TGTGCCAGCAGCGTCTCCAAAACCGGGACAGGTAATGGCTACACCTTC
CASSVSKTGTGNGYTF
>TRBJ2-1|TRBV27|-|once
TGTGCCAGCAGTTTAGCGGCGGTATCCTACAATGAGCAGTTCTTC
CASSLAAVSYNEQFF
>TRBJ2-7|TRBV29-1|-|-
TGCAGCGCCCGCCGGGACACCGGCTTCGAGCAGTACTTC
CSARRDTGFEQYF
>TRBJ2-4|TRBV5-1|-|-
TGCGCCAGCAGCCGCCCGGGACCGGAGGGAAACATTCAGTACTTC
CASSRPGPEGNIQYF
>TRBJ1-1|TRBV12-3/TRBV12-4|-|-
TGTGCCAGCAGTTTAGGGCAGGCCACTGAAGCTTTCTTT
CASSLGQATEAFF
>TRBJ1-1|TRBV6-1|-|once
TGTGCCAGCAGTGATCCAGGGCGCGGGAACACTGAAGCTTTCTTT
CASSDPGRGNTEAFF
>TRBJ1-1|TRBV15|TRBD1|-
TGTGCCACCAGCAGAGCCAGGGGGCTTTTTAACACTGAAGCTTTCTTT
CATSRARGLFNTEAFF
>TRBJ2-5|TRBV25-1|-|-
TGTGCCAGCAGTTATCGGAGGGGCAGTTATCAAGAGACCCAGTACTTC
CASSYRRGSYQETQYF
>TRBJ2-3|TRBV4-3|TRBD1|-
TGCGCCAGCAGCCAAGCCGGGACAGGGTCAGCAGATACGCAGTATTTT
CASSQAGTGSADTQYF
>TRBJ1-1|TRBV12-3/TRBV12-4|-|-
TGTGCCAGCAGTACATCGCTGAACACTGAAGCTTTCTTT
CASSTSLNTEAFF
>TRBJ1-6|TRBV3-1/TRBV3-2|TRBD1|-
TGTGCCAGCAGCCAAGGGACAGGGGGTTCACCCCTCCACTTT
CASSQGTGGSPLHF
>TRBJ2-1|TRBV24-1|TRBD2|-
TGTGCCACCAGTGACCGAGGGCGGGGGGCTCCGGGGGAGCAGTTCTTC
CATSDRGRGAPGEQFF
>TRBJ2-3|TRBV9|-|-
TGTGCCAGCAATGGCGGGTACTTTACAGATACGCAGTATTTT
CASNGGYFTDTQYF
>TRBJ2-3|TRBV11-2|TRBD1|-
TGTGCCAGCAGCGATCGGGACAGAGTCACAGATACGCAGTATTTT
CASSDRDRVTDTQYF
>TRBJ1-1|TRBV5-6|-|-
TGTGCCAGCAGCTCACAGGGTTGGCCTGAAGCTTTCTTT
CASSSQGWPEAFF
>TRBJ1-1|TRBV30|-|-
TGTGCCTGGAGTGTGGTAGGGAGGTTCACTGAAGCTTTCTTT
CAWSVVGRFTEAFF
>TRBJ1-1|TRBV12-5|TRBD1|-
TGTGCTAGTGGGCTGACAGGGCGCAACACTGAAGCTTTCTTT
CASGLTGRNTEAFF
>TRBJ2-3|TRBV5-4|-|-
TGTGCCAGCAGCTTGGCTGGGCAAGACACAGATACGCAGTATTTT
CASSLAGQDTDTQYF
>TRBJ1-3|TRBV9|-|-
TGTGCCAGCAGCGCGGGAGACTCTGGAAACACCATATATTTT
CASSAGDSGNTIYF
>TRBJ1-2|TRBV27|-|-
TGTGCCAGCAGTCCTCGCGGGGGCTTTTATGGCTACACCTTC
CASSPRGGFYGYTF
>TRBJ2-7|TRBV9|TRBD2|-
TGTGCCAGCAGCGTAGGAGCGGGGGGATCCTACGAGCAGTACTTC
CASSVGAGGSYEQYF
>TRBJ1-6|TRBV10-3|-|once
TGTGCCATCAGCGACCCTGGGGCCTTTAATTCACCCCTCCACTTT
CAISDPGAFNSPLHF